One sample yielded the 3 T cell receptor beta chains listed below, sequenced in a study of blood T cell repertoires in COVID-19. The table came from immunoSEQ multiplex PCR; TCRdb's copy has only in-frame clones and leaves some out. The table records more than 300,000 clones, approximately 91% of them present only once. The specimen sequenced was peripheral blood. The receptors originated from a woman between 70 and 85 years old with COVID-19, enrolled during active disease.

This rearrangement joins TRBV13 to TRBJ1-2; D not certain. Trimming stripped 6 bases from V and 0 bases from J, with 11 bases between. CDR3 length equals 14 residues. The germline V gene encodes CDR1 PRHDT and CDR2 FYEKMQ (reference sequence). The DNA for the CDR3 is TGTGCCAGCAGGACCCTCGGGGCTAACTATGGCTACACCTTC. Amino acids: CASRTLGANYGYTF.

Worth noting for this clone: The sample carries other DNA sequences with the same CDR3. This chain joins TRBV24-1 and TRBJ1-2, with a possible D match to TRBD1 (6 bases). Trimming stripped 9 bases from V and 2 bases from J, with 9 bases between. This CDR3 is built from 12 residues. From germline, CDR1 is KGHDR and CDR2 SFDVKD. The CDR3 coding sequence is TGTGCCACCCGGGACACAAACTATGGCTACACCTTC. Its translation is CATRDTNYGYTF.

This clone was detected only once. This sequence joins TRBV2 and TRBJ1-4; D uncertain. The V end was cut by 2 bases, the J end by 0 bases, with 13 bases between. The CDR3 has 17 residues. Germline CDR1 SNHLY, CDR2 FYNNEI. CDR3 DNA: TGTGCCAGCAGTGAATTATCGAGGGAGGCAACTAATGAAAAACTGTTTTTT. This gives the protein CASSELSREATNEKLFF.